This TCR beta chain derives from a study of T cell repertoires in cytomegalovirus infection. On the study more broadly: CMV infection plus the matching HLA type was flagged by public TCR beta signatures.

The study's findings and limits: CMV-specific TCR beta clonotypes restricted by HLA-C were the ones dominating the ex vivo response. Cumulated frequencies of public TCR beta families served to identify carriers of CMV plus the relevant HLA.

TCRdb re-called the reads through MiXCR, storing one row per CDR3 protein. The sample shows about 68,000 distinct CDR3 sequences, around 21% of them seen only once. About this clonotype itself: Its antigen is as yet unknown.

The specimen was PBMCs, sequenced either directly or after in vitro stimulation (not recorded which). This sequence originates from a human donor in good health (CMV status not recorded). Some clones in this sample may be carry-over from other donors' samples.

The CDR3 DNA is TGTGCCACCAGCAGTCCCTTATTGTCCCGGGACCGAATGTTCCAAGAGACCCAGTACTTC. Translated: CATSSPLLSRDRMFQETQYF. V and J are TRBV15 and TRBJ2-5; D is perhaps TRBD1 or TRBD2 (5 bases each). This CDR3 is built from 20 residues. Trimming took 3 bases from V and 1 from J, leaving 27 bases between them. The germline V gene encodes CDR1 LNHNV and CDR2 YYDKDF (reference sequence).